Reported below is one T cell receptor (beta chain). Its target is unknown. The data stem from a study of cytomegalovirus exposure and HLA in healthy donors. Study conclusions and caveats: Among the most significant clusters, several appeared linked to common viral pathogens in a later analysis. While the bulk of TCR sequences proved rare, some public TCRs turned up in many donors. Within the data, a cluster of highly shared sequence variants was likely a sequencing artifact.

PCR was performed using 60 Vbeta and 13 Jbeta primers. Clones were sequenced by immunoSEQ multiplex PCR, and TCRdb holds only the in-frame ones, with some missing. The sample has 100,000 to 150,000 clones, 74% seen once. The study sampled nominally healthy donors, though unrecorded immune exposures were likely. Germline V gene data show CDR1 as MGHDK and CDR2 as SYGVNS. CDR3 size: 13 residues. The V and J ends lost 1 base and 4 bases respectively, with 7 bases between them. The clonotype comes from a woman between 45 and 60 years old in good health and CMV-seropositive. The chain recombines TRBV25-1 with TRBJ1-2, with a tentative D call TRBD1 (5 bases). Sequences were obtained from PBMCs. CDR3 residues: CASSESGSYGYTF. In DNA form, the CDR3 reads TGTGCCAGCAGTGAATCAGGGTCCTATGGCTACACCTTC.